The source of this T cell receptor beta chain is a study of shared clonotypes between healthy human individuals. Study observations and caveats: Since donors were few, the genetic and exposure-history diversity represented was limited. What naive subsets generally showed was a larger estimated richness than memory subsets showed.

Among the donors, all were Caucasian adults who lived in Nashville, Tennessee. The protocol was immunoSEQ multiplex PCR, while the TCRdb copy is restricted to in-frame clones and leaves out a portion. The sample comprises about 2 million clones, roughly 96% of which are singletons, and 0.1% to 0.15% rests with the top ten. On this clone itself: Its antigen is undetermined.

The sequencing sample was made of naive CD4+ T cells sorted from blood. Indicated subset: CD45RA+ positively selected. The sequence was obtained from a man between 18 and 29 years old in good health.

CDR3 nucleotides: TGTGCCAGCGGGCGGGGCAACACCGGGGAGCTGTTTTTT. It yields the protein CASGRGNTGELFF. The J gene is TRBJ2-2, the V gene TRBV6-5, with a possible D match to TRBD2 (6 bases). The V and J ends lost 8 bases and 2 bases respectively, with 9 bases between them. There are 13 residues in the CDR3. Germline lookup yields CDR1 MNHEY and CDR2 SVGAGI.